This TCR beta chain was profiled in a study of blood T cell repertoires in COVID-19. The overall study: Spain, Italy and the United States supplied samples that represented acute and convalescent COVID-19. Sources were T cells, B-cell-depleted T cells, or PBMCs; the material itself was cDNA or gDNA.

CDR1 and CDR2 from the germline V gene are LNHDA and SQIVND (reference sequence). This CDR3 is 17 amino acids long. The germline V and J ends were trimmed by 2 bases and 5 bases, with 21 bases remaining between them. In the authors' workflow: The authors estimated nucleated cell counts from reference gene primer amplification. Only in-frame clones appear in the TCRdb table, and some are missing; sequencing was by immunoSEQ multiplex PCR. V and J calls plus clone size are reproduced from that table; the DNA served to infer D and trimming. The repertoire holds 100,000 to 110,000 clones, with around four fifths as singletons.

The origin of this receptor is a man over 45 with active or convalescent COVID-19. Input material: peripheral blood. This chain joins TRBV19 and TRBJ1-1, with a tentative D call TRBD1 (5 bases). The CDR3 loop reads CASSISLSYQGQTEAFF. The DNA for the CDR3 is TGTGCCAGTAGTATATCTCTTTCTTACCAGGGTCAAACTGAAGCTTTCTTT.